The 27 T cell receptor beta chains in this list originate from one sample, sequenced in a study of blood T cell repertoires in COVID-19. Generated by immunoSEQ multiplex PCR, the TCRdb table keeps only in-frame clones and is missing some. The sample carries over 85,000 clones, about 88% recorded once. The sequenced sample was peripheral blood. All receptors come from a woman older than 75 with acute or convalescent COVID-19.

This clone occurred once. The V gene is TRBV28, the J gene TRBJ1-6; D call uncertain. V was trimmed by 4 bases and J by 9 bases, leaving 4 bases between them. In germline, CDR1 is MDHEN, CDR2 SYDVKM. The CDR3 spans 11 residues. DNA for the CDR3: TGTGCCAGCAGTTCGAGTTCACCCCTCCACTTT. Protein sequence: CASSSSSPLHF. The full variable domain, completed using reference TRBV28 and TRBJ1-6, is DVKVTQSSRYLVKRTGEKVFLECVQDMDHENMFWYRQDPGLGLRLIYFSYDVKMKEKGDIPEGYSVSREKKERFSLILESASTNQTSMYLCASSSSSPLHFGNGTRLTVT.

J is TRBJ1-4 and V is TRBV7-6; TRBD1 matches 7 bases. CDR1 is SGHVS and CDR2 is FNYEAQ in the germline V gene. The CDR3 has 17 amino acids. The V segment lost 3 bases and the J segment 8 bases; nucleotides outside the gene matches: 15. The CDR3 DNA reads TGTGCCAGCAGCTTGGGTACACGTGAGGGGGCGCGGGAAAAACTGTTTTTT. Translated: CASSLGTREGAREKLFF.

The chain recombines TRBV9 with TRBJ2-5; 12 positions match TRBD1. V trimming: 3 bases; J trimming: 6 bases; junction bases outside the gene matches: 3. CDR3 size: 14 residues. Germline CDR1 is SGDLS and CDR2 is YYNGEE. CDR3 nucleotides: TGTGCCAGCAGCGCGAGGGACAGGGGGCAGACCCAGTACTTC. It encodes CASSARDRGQTQYF.

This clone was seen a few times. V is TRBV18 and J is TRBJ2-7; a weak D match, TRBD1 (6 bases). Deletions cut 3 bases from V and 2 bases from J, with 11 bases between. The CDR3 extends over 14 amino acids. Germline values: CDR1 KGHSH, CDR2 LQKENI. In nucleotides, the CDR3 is TGTGCCAGCTCACCCCGGGACACCCCCTACGAGCAGTACTTC. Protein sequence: CASSPRDTPYEQYF.

The CDR3 reads CASSPQTGGHQPQHF. For the CDR3, the DNA is TGTGCCAGCAGTCCTCAGACAGGGGGTCACCAGCCCCAGCATTTT. The chain carries TRBV28 and TRBJ1-5; TRBD1 aligns across 9 bases. CDR3 length: 15 residues. Germline V lookup: CDR1 MDHEN, CDR2 SYDVKM. V shed 5 bases, J shed 7 bases, and the junction held 9 bases outside the gene matches.

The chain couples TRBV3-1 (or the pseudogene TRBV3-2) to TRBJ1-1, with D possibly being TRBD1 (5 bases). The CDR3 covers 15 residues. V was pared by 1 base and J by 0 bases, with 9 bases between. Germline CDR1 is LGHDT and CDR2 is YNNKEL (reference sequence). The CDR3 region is CASSQVTGLNTEAFF. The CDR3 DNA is TGTGCCAGCAGCCAAGTAACAGGACTGAACACTGAAGCTTTCTTT.

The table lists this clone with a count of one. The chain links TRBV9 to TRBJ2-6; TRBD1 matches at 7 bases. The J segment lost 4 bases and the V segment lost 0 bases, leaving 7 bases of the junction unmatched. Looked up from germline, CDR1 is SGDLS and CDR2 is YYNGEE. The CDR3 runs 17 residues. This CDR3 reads CASSVAEGAWGANVLTF. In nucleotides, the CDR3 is TGTGCCAGCAGCGTAGCTGAGGGGGCATGGGGGGCCAACGTCCTGACTTTC.

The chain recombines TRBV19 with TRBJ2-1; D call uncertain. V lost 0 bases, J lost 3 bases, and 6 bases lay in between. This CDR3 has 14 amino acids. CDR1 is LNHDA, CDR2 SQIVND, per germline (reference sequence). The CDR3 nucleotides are TGTGCCAGTAGTATAGAGACAAACTACAATGAGCAGTTCTTC. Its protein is CASSIETNYNEQFF.

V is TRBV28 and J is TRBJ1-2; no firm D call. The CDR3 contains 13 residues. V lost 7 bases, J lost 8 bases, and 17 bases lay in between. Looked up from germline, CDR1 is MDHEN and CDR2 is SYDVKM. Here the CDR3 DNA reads TGTGCCAGCACCTACGACCAGAGACAAGGCTACACCTTC. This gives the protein CASTYDQRQGYTF.

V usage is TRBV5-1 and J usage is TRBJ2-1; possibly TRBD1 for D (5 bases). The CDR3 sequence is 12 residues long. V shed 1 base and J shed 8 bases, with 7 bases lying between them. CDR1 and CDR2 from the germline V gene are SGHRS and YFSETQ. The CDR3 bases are TGCGCCAGCAGCTTGATAGGGGATGAGCAGTTCTTC. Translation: CASSLIGDEQFF.

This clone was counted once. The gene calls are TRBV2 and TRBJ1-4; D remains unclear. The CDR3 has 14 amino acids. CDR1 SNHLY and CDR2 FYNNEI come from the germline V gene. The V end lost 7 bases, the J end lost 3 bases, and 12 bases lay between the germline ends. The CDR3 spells CASIQQAPNEKLFF. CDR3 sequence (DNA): TGTGCCAGCATTCAGCAGGCTCCTAATGAAAAACTGTTTTTT.

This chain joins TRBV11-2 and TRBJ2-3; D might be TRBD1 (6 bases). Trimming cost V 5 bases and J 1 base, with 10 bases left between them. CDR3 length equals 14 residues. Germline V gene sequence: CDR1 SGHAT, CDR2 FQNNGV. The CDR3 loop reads CASSQYRGTDTQYF. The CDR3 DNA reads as TGTGCCAGCAGCCAATACAGGGGCACAGATACGCAGTATTTT.

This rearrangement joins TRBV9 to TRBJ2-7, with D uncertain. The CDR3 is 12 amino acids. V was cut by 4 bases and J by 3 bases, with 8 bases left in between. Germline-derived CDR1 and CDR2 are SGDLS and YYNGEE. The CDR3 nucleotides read TGTGCCAGCAGCCCCCAGTTCTACGAGCAGTACTTC. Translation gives CASSPQFYEQYF.

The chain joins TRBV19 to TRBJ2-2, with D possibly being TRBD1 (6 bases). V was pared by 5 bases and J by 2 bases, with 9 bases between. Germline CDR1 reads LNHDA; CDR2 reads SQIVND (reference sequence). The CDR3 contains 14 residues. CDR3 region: CASSADRNTGELFF. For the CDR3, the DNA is TGTGCCAGTAGTGCGGACAGAAACACCGGGGAGCTGTTTTTT.

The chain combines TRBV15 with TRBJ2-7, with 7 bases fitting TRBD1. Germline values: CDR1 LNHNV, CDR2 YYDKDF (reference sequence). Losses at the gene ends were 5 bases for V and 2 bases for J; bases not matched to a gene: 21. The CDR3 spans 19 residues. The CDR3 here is CATSAPTGLGTVGAYEQYF. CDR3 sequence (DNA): TGTGCCACCAGCGCCCCGACCGGGCTTGGGACAGTGGGGGCCTACGAGCAGTACTTC.

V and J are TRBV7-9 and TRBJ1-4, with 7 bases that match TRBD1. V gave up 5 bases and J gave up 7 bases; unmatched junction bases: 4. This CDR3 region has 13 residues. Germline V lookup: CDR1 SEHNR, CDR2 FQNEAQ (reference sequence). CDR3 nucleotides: TGTGCCAGCAGCGCCCAGGGGGGTGAAAAACTGTTTTTT. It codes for CASSAQGGEKLFF.

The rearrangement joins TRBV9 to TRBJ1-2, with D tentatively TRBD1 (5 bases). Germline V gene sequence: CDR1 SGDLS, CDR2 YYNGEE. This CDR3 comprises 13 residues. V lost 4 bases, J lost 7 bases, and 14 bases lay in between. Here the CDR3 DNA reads TGTGCCAGCAGCCCGAGGGAGGGGAGTGGCTACACCTTC. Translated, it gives CASSPREGSGYTF.

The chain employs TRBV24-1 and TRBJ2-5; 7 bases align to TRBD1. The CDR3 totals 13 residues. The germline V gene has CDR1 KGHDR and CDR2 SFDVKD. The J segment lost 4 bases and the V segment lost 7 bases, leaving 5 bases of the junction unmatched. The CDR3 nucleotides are TGTGCCACCAGGGGGACAGCAAGAGAGACCCAGTACTTC. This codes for CATRGTARETQYF.

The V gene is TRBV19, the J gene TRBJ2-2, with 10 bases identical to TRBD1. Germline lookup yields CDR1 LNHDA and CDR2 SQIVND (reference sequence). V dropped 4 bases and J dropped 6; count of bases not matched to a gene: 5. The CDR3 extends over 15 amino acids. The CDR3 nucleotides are TGTGCCAGTAGTAAGGGACAGGGGTACCCCGGGGAGCTGTTTTTT. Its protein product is CASSKGQGYPGELFF.

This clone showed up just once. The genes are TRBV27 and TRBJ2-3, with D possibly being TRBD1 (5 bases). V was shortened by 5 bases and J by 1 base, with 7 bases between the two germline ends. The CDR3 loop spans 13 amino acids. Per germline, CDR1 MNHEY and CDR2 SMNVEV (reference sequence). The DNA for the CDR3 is TGTGCCAGCAGTAAGACAGGCACAGATACGCAGTATTTT. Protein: CASSKTGTDTQYF.

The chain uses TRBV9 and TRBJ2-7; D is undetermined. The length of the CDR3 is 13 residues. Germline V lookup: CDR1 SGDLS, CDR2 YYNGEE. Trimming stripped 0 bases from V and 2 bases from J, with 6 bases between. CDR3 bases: TGTGCCAGCAGCGTAGACAGTGCCTACGAGCAGTACTTC. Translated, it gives CASSVDSAYEQYF.

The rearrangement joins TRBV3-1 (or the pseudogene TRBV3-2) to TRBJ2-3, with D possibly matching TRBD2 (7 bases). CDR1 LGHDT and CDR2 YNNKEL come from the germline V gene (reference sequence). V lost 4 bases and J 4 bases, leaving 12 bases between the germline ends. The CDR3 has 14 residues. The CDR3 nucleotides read TGTGCCAGCAGCCTCGGCGGGGGCGCAGATACGCAGTATTTT. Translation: CASSLGGGADTQYF.

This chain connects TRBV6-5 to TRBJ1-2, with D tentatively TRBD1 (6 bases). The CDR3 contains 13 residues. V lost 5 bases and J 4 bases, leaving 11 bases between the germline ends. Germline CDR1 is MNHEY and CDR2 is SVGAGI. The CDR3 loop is CASSTTGLYGYTF. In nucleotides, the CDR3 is TGTGCCAGCAGTACGACAGGCCTCTATGGCTACACCTTC.

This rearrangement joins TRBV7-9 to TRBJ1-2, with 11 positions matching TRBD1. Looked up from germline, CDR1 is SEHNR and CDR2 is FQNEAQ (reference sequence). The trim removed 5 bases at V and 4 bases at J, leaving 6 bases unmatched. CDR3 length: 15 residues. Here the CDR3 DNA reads TGTGCCAGCAGCGCACCGGGACAGGGGGGCTATGGCTACACCTTC. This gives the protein CASSAPGQGGYGYTF.

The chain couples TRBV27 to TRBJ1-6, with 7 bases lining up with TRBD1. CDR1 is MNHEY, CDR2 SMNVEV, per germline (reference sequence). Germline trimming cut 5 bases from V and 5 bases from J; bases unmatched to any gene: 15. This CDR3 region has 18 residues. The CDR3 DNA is TGTGCCAGCAGTGCCACCCCGACAGGGTACAGTAATAATTCACCCCTCCACTTT. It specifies CASSATPTGYSNNSPLHF.

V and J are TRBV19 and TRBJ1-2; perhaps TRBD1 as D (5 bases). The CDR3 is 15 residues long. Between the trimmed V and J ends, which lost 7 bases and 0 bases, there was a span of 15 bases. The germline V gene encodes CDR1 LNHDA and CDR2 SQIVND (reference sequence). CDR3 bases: TGTGCCAGTAAGGTGCAGGGCAACTCTAACTATGGCTACACCTTC. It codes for CASKVQGNSNYGYTF.

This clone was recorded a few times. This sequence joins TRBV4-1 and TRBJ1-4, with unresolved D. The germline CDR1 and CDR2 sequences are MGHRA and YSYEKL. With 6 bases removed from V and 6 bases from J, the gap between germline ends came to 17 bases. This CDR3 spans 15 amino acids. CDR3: CASRLYTAPDEKLFF. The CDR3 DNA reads TGCGCCAGCAGACTTTACACAGCTCCTGATGAAAAACTGTTTTTT.